This T cell receptor (beta chain) was identified in a study of T cells in Graves' hyperthyroidism and ophthalmopathy. Findings of the study overall: Most thyroid clonotypes expanded above 0.001 were also detected in blood. For ophthalmopathy, model prediction preceded onset by a median roughly 6.5 months. Stable hyperthyroidism was told apart from ophthalmopathy by a model built on 13 V-J features.

TCR beta CDR3 regions were amplified from RNA. TCR CDR3 regions were first amplified by RT-PCR with HTBI primers. TCRdb itself ran the multiplex PCR reads through MiXCR, one entry per CDR3 protein. The data hold about 480,000 distinct CDR3 sequences, with 24% observed a single time. This clonotype was detected many times. The antigen is undetermined. Diagnostic decisions used clinical symptoms, serum thyroxine and TRAb, thyroid ultrasound and orbital computed tomography. CDR1 is MNHNS and CDR2 is SASEGT in the germline V gene. The CDR3 length is 12 residues. Trimming left V 4 bases short and J 5 bases short, with 8 bases between.

The clonotype was recovered from a woman between 25 and 40 years old with Graves' ophthalmopathy. Material: blood. The rearrangement uses TRBV6-1 and TRBJ1-2, with unresolved D. The CDR3 region is CASSGGIYGYTF. The CDR3 nucleotides are TGTGCCAGCAGTGGCGGGATTTATGGCTACACCTTC.